The clone carrying this T cell receptor (beta chain) showed up just once. This entry is derived from a study of long-term antiretroviral therapy in people with HIV. Study in general: A decade or so separates the oldest specimens from the later 2015 immediate-ART recommendation.

The V gene's germline CDR1 is SGHRS and CDR2 YFSETQ. J was trimmed by 5 bases and V by 3 bases; bases with no gene match: 11. The CDR3 contains 16 residues. Version v3.0 of the immunoSEQ assay ran at survey level. The data were produced by immunoSEQ multiplex PCR, yet TCRdb's version contains in-frame clones alone and is incomplete. This sample has about 18,000 clones, with nearly 80% found just once. The source of this sequence is a woman aged 50 to 60 with HIV. Source: unsorted PBMCs, taken 0.3 years after starting antiretroviral therapy. V and J are TRBV5-1 and TRBJ2-5, with 9 positions matching TRBD2. The CDR3 loop is CASSSGGGGADETQYF. The CDR3 DNA reads TGCGCCAGCAGCTCCGGGGGCGGGGGGGCCGATGAGACCCAGTACTTC.